The TCR beta chain described here comes from a study of T cell changes during pregnancy in multiple sclerosis. J lost 4 bases, V lost 0 bases, and 1 base had no gene match. CDR1 and CDR2 (germline): MNHEY, SVGAGI. The CDR3 has 15 amino acids. Some clones are missing from TCRdb's copy, which holds only in-frame ones; the method was immunoSEQ multiplex PCR. The top ten clones hold 7% of a sample with about 41,000 clones, roughly 90% of them seen once. Sequenced here: CD8+ T cells from peripheral blood mononuclear cells, sampled in the third trimester of pregnancy. This chain connects TRBV6-5 to TRBJ2-7, with 12 bases aligning to TRBD2. This clonotype was sampled from a female donor with multiple sclerosis, enrolled in a pregnancy study. CDR3 loop: CASSYSTSGSYEQYF. CDR3 sequence (DNA): TGTGCCAGCAGTTACTCGACTAGCGGGAGTTACGAGCAGTACTTC.